The source of this TCR beta chain is a study of blood T cell repertoires in COVID-19. Germline loops: CDR1 LNHNV, CDR2 YYDKDF (reference sequence). The CDR3 has 18 residues. Trimming took 4 bases from V and 8 from J; bases not matched to a gene: 19. Data came from immunoSEQ multiplex PCR; TCRdb stores just in-frame clones and leaves some out. Of approximately 65,000 clones in the sample, 90% were seen once. The sample taken for sequencing was peripheral blood. The rearrangement joins TRBV15 to TRBJ2-1, with 8 bases identical to TRBD1. The receptor comes from a man in his fifties or sixties with COVID-19, enrolled during active disease. The CDR3 reads CATSILRRQGWGNHEQFF. The CDR3, as DNA: TGTGCCACCAGCATACTCCGACGACAGGGGTGGGGTAACCATGAGCAGTTCTTC.